This passage covers 23 T cell receptor beta chains from one sample sequenced in a study of T cell responses to AZD1222 COVID-19 vaccine. Data came from immunoSEQ multiplex PCR; TCRdb stores just in-frame clones and leaves some out. The data hold about 210,000 clones, with approximately 94% observed a single time. This specimen consisted of peripheral blood, obtained 28 days after the second dose of the MenACWY control vaccine. These receptors originate from an adult who received the MenACWY meningococcal vaccine as a control.

The V and J genes are TRBV25-1 and TRBJ1-1; D is unresolved. There are 13 residues in the CDR3. V lost 3 bases and J 0 bases, leaving 5 bases between the germline ends. Germline V gene lookup returns CDR1 MGHDK and CDR2 SYGVNS. The CDR3 DNA follows: TGTGCCAGCAGTGACAGCCTGAACACTGAAGCTTTCTTT. It specifies CASSDSLNTEAFF.

V and J are TRBV9 and TRBJ2-4; the D is unclear. Per the germline V gene, CDR1 is SGDLS and CDR2 is YYNGEE. This CDR3 spans 15 amino acids. Trimming took 2 bases from V and 3 from J, leaving 12 bases between them. The CDR3 protein is CASSVSPLGKNIQYF. For the CDR3, the DNA is TGTGCCAGCAGCGTTTCTCCGCTGGGCAAAAACATTCAGTACTTC.

This rearrangement joins TRBV11-2 to TRBJ2-7; D gene uncertain. Germline loops: CDR1 SGHAT, CDR2 FQNNGV. V lost 0 bases to trimming and J lost 2 bases, with 8 bases between them. The CDR3 covers 14 residues. The CDR3 region has the DNA TGTGCCAGCAGCTTAGATACCCCCACCTACGAGCAGTACTTC. The encoded protein is CASSLDTPTYEQYF.

V gene TRBV15 combines with J gene TRBJ1-6, with D hard to call. This CDR3 has 15 residues. Trimming removed 0 bases at V and 11 bases at J, with 14 bases between. Germline CDR1 and CDR2: LNHNV and YYDKDF (reference sequence). The CDR3 sequence: CATSRDSAGSPPLHF. CDR3 DNA: TGTGCCACCAGCAGAGATTCGGCAGGCTCGCCACCCCTCCACTTT. Filled out from reference TRBV15 and TRBJ1-6, the complete variable domain reads DAMVIQNPRYQVTQFGKPVTLSCSQTLNHNVMYWYQQKSSQAPKLLFHYYDKDFNNEADTPDNFQSRRPNTSFCFLDIRSPGLGDTAMYLCATSRDSAGSPPLHFGNGTRLTVT.

The genes are TRBV21-1 and TRBJ1-1. TRBV21-1 is designated a pseudogene. CDR3 length: 15 residues. This CDR3 is CASSKGLMISTEAFF. CDR3 DNA sequence: TGTGCCAGCAGCAAGGGACTTATGATTTCGACTGAAGCTTTCTTT.

The rearrangement links TRBV4-2 to TRBJ1-1; a possible D gene is TRBD1 (6 bases). Germline lookup yields CDR1 LGHNA and CDR2 YNFKEQ. The CDR3 has 16 amino acids. V lost 0 bases and J lost 2, with 13 bases in between. CDR3 nucleotide sequence: TGTGCCAGCAGCCAAGAACCCCCAGGGGCCAACACTGAAGCTTTCTTT. Protein product: CASSQEPPGANTEAFF.

The J gene is TRBJ2-3, the V gene TRBV5-1; no reliable D call. Germline values: CDR1 SGHRS, CDR2 YFSETQ. V was shortened by 0 bases and J by 4 bases, with 6 bases between the two germline ends. The CDR3 totals 13 residues. This CDR3 reads CASSLERADTQYF. The DNA of the CDR3 is TGCGCCAGCAGCTTGGAGCGAGCAGATACGCAGTATTTT.

The CDR3 sequence: CASSPKQGRYSGANVLTF. DNA of the CDR3: TGTGCCAGCAGTCCAAAACAAGGCCGCTACTCTGGGGCCAACGTCCTGACTTTC. The genes are TRBV28 and TRBJ2-6; D unclear. Trimming cost V 5 bases and J 0 bases, with 17 bases left between them. CDR1 MDHEN and CDR2 SYDVKM come from the germline V gene. The CDR3 consists of 18 residues.

This chain uses TRBV11-1 with TRBJ2-7; TRBD1 is a possible D gene (5 bases). This CDR3 is built from 14 residues. Germline V lookup: CDR1 SGHAT, CDR2 FQDESV (reference sequence). V gave up 5 bases and J gave up 2 bases, with 13 bases separating them. CDR3 in amino acids: CASSPGPGPYEQYF. In DNA form, the CDR3 reads TGTGCCAGCAGCCCAGGCCCAGGGCCCTACGAGCAGTACTTC.

The genes are TRBV27 and TRBJ2-5; no firm D call. Trimming took 4 bases from V and 0 from J, leaving 15 bases between them. Per the germline V gene, CDR1 is MNHEY and CDR2 is SMNVEV (reference sequence). This CDR3 contains 16 residues. CDR3 nucleotide sequence: TGTGCCAGCAGTTCAGTGCGCAGGCCGTACCAAGAGACCCAGTACTTC. Amino acids: CASSSVRRPYQETQYF.

The V and J genes are TRBV5-5 and TRBJ1-6; no clear D gene. V was clipped by 3 bases and J by 10 bases, with 5 bases between them. Germline CDR1 SGHKS, CDR2 YYEKEE (reference sequence). The CDR3 covers 11 residues. The CDR3 protein is CASSSGSPLHF. CDR3 bases: TGTGCCAGCAGCTCTGGGTCACCCCTCCACTTT.

The V call is TRBV28, the J call TRBJ2-7; D is perhaps TRBD1 or TRBD2 (6 bases each). V was trimmed by 2 bases and J by 4 bases, leaving 15 bases between them. The CDR3 is 15 residues long. Germline CDR1 MDHEN, CDR2 SYDVKM. This chain's CDR3 is CASSLGRQGTYEQYF. The CDR3 DNA reads as TGTGCCAGCAGTTTAGGGAGGCAGGGGACTTACGAGCAGTACTTC.

This chain links TRBV4-1 with TRBJ2-3; 11 bases are a match to TRBD2. Germline loops: CDR1 MGHRA, CDR2 YSYEKL. Losses at the gene ends were 1 base for V and 3 bases for J; bases not matched to a gene: 3. This CDR3 region has 16 residues. In DNA, the CDR3 is TGCGCCAGCAGCCAAGCCATAGCGGGAGGGACAGATACGCAGTATTTT. This encodes CASSQAIAGGTDTQYF.

The genes are TRBV6-5 and TRBJ2-7; D gene uncertain. The CDR3 sequence is 15 residues long. Germline V gene sequence: CDR1 MNHEY, CDR2 SVGAGI. Trimming cost V 0 bases and J 2 bases, with 11 bases left between them. For the CDR3, the DNA is TGTGCCAGCAGTTACTCGAGACGGGCCCCCTACGAGCAGTACTTC. This sequence encodes CASSYSRRAPYEQYF.

The chain uses TRBV3-1 (or the pseudogene TRBV3-2) and TRBJ1-3, with 7 bases fitting TRBD1. This CDR3 contains 15 residues. V dropped 3 bases and J dropped 2; count of bases not matched to a gene: 4. CDR1 and CDR2 from the germline V gene are LGHDT and YNNKEL (reference sequence). In DNA form, the CDR3 reads TGTGCCAGCAGCCATAACAGGGGTACTGGAAACACCATATATTTT. Translated: CASSHNRGTGNTIYF.

The rearrangement joins TRBV18 to TRBJ1-2; no clear D gene. Germline-derived CDR1 and CDR2 are KGHSH and LQKENI. The CDR3 length is 13 residues. Trimming pared 3 bases from V and 1 base from J, leaving 6 bases between. The chain's CDR3 is CASSPADNYGYTF. CDR3 DNA sequence: TGTGCCAGCTCACCGGCGGATAACTATGGCTACACCTTC.

This clone was recorded many times. The chain employs TRBV6-1 and TRBJ2-3; 8 nucleotides agree with TRBD2. The V segment lost 2 bases and the J segment 0 bases; nucleotides outside the gene matches: 4. Germline-derived CDR1 and CDR2 are MNHNS and SASEGT. The CDR3 runs 16 residues. The CDR3 loop reads CASSESAGGSTDTQYF. CDR3 bases: TGTGCCAGCAGTGAAAGTGCGGGGGGTAGCACAGATACGCAGTATTTT.

This chain uses TRBV24-1 with TRBJ2-5; D is unresolved. Per the germline V gene, CDR1 is KGHDR and CDR2 is SFDVKD. V was shortened by 3 bases and J by 2 bases, with 15 bases between the two germline ends. CDR3 length: 16 amino acids. The CDR3 DNA follows: TGTGCCACCAGTGATCCCGAGGAGACGGCACAAGAGACCCAGTACTTC. Its protein product is CATSDPEETAQETQYF.

The chain links TRBV30 to TRBJ1-2, with TRBD1 identical over 8 bases. Germline loops: CDR1 GTSNPN, CDR2 SVGIG (reference sequence). Unmatched junction bases numbered 8, after V lost 1 base and J lost 4 bases. This CDR3 comprises 15 residues. CDR3 sequence (DNA): TGTGCCTGGAGTGGCCAGGGACAGGCAACCTATGGCTACACCTTC. It is translated as CAWSGQGQATYGYTF.

Concerning this clone itself: One end of the junction fails to match germline, which may point to a read error. The chain couples TRBV6-6 to TRBJ1-5; 12 bases line up with TRBD1. The CDR3 has 14 residues. Germline V gives CDR1 MNHNY, CDR2 SVGAGI (reference sequence). CDR3 sequence reads: CASSGTGGNQPQHF. CDR3 nucleotide sequence: TGTGCCAGTTCCGGGACAGGGGGCAACCAGCCCCAGCATTTT.

The rearrangement links TRBV19 to TRBJ2-1; 8 bases fit TRBD1. The CDR3 extends over 19 amino acids. The ends lost 1 base at V and 4 bases at J; junction bases unmatched: 15. The germline V gene encodes CDR1 LNHDA and CDR2 SQIVND (reference sequence). The CDR3 coding sequence is TGTGCCAGTAGTATAGCACAGGGGGAAAAAACTATAACTTACAATGAGCAGTTCTTC. This translates into CASSIAQGEKTITYNEQFF.

This chain uses TRBV7-9 with TRBJ1-2; 7 bases are shared with TRBD1. The CDR3 runs to 13 residues. The germline gives CDR1 SEHNR, CDR2 FQNEAQ (reference sequence). The ends lost 5 bases at V and 3 bases at J; junction bases unmatched: 3. The DNA for the CDR3 is TGTGCCAGCAGCCCCGACAGGGACTATGGCTACACCTTC. It yields the protein CASSPDRDYGYTF.

This chain uses TRBV5-5 with TRBJ1-1; D possibly corresponds to TRBD1 (5 bases). In germline, CDR1 is SGHKS, CDR2 YYEKEE (reference sequence). The CDR3 has 16 amino acids. V gave up 4 bases and J gave up 5 bases, with 21 bases separating them. The DNA for the CDR3 is TGTGCCAGCAGCATTCCATCGGGACGCGGTGGGACTGAAGCTTTCTTT. Protein product: CASSIPSGRGGTEAFF.